One TCR beta chain is described in this entry. A much larger clone differs by one base, so this may be a read error. The germline CDR1 and CDR2 sequences are SGHKS and YYEKEE (reference sequence). This CDR3 region has 15 residues. Hyperthyroidism in the patients, aged 18 to 65, was newly diagnosed and under 2 months in duration. This record belongs to a study of T cells in Graves' hyperthyroidism and ophthalmopathy. RNA transcripts yielded amplified TCR beta CDR3 regions. Primed by the HTBI set, a first-round RT-PCR was run on the TCR CDR3. One entry per CDR3 protein results from TCRdb running MiXCR on the multiplex PCR reads. Here the sample spans 500,000 to 750,000 distinct CDR3 sequences, 46% being singletons.

The TCR sequence derives from a woman aged 18-29 years with Graves' hyperthyroidism. What was sequenced was peripheral blood or thyroid tissue (not recorded which). The gene calls are TRBV5-5 and TRBJ2-2, with D maybe TRBD2 (6 bases). Here the CDR3 DNA reads TGTGCCAGCAGCCAAACCTGGCCAAGTGGCGGGAAGCTGTTTTTT. Protein product: CASSQTWPSGGKLFF.